The 5 T cell receptor beta chains below all came from one sample that was sequenced in a study of blood T cell repertoires in COVID-19 (dated by TCRdb to 2020 to 2022). The library was obtained by the immunoSEQ multiplex PCR assay. Imported from immuneACCESS, the table was reduced by TCRdb to in-frame sequences with V and J called. These copies leave out some clones; in studies compared against another copy, an unresolved V gene accounts for under half, and the cause of the remainder is not known. This sample comprises about 170,000 clones, approximately 84% of them detected only once. The ten largest clones represent 13% to 15% of the sample. The specimen was peripheral blood. The receptors here all came from a man aged 18-30 years with active or convalescent COVID-19.

The chain carries TRBV5-1 and TRBJ1-3, with 9 bases lining up with TRBD1. Germline V lookup: CDR1 SGHRS, CDR2 YFSETQ. The CDR3 consists of 17 residues. After removal of 0 bases from V and 3 bases from J, the junction contained 7 bases not matched to a gene. The CDR3 DNA sequence: TGCGCCAGCAGCTTGGTAGCACAGGGGGCTAGTGGAAACACCATATATTTT. Protein sequence: CASSLVAQGASGNTIYF.

The chain combines TRBV6-1 with TRBJ2-5; TRBD2 matches 14 bases. This CDR3 has 16 residues. Germline V gives CDR1 MNHNS, CDR2 SASEGT. The V and J ends lost 4 bases and 5 bases, in that order; junction bases with no gene match: 6. DNA of the CDR3: TGTGCCAGCAGTGTTACCGGGACTAGCGGGAGCGAGACCCAGTACTTC. Residues: CASSVTGTSGSETQYF.

The chain uses TRBV5-4 and TRBJ2-3, with D possibly TRBD2 on 7 matching bases. Trimming cost V 0 bases and J 5 bases, with 13 bases left between them. The CDR3 runs to 15 residues. Germline values: CDR1 SGHNT, CDR2 YYREEE (reference sequence). CDR3 nucleotide sequence: TGTGCCAGCAGCTTGGTTGGGGGGGCCATAGATACGCAGTATTTT. Translated, it gives CASSLVGGAIDTQYF.

The chain combines TRBV18 with TRBJ2-5; tentative D call: TRBD2 (6 bases). V was shortened by 6 bases and J by 4 bases, with 15 bases between the two germline ends. The germline gives CDR1 KGHSH, CDR2 LQKENI. The CDR3 consists of 14 residues. The CDR3 sequence: CASSRGTLGETQYF. For the CDR3, the DNA is TGTGCCAGCTCCCGGGGGACTCTAGGAGAGACCCAGTACTTC.

This chain links TRBV6-5 with TRBJ2-7, with 7 bases lining up with TRBD1. V gave up 6 bases and J gave up 0 bases; unmatched junction bases: 5. The CDR3 extends over 14 amino acids. CDR1 is MNHEY, CDR2 SVGAGI, per germline. The CDR3 is CASSRDRASYEQYF. In DNA form, the CDR3 reads TGTGCCAGCAGCCGCGACAGGGCCTCCTACGAGCAGTACTTC.